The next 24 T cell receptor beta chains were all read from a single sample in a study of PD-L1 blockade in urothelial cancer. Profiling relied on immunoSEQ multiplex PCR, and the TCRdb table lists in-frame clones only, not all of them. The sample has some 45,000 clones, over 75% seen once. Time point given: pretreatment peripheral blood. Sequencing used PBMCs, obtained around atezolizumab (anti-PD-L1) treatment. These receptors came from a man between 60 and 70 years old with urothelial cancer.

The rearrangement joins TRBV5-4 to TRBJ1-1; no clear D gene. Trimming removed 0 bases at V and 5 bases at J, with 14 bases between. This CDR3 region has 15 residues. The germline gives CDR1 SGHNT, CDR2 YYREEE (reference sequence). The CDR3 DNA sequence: TGTGCCAGCAGCTTGGTTACGGGTAGGAGGACTGAAGCTTTCTTT. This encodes CASSLVTGRRTEAFF. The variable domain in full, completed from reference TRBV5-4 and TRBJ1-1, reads ETGVTQSPTHLIKTRGQQVTLRCSSQSGHNTVSWYQQALGQGPQFIFQYYREEENGRGNFPPRFSGLQFPNYSSELNVNALELDDSALYLCASSLVTGRRTEAFFGQGTRLTVV.

This CDR3 reads CASSLRGTSGSIWNEQFF. Here the CDR3 DNA reads TGTGCCAGCAGCTTAAGAGGAACTAGCGGGAGTATTTGGAATGAGCAGTTCTTC. V and J are TRBV7-9 and TRBJ2-1; 11 nucleotides agree with TRBD2. Looked up from germline, CDR1 is SEHNR and CDR2 is FQNEAQ (reference sequence). V lost 2 bases, J lost 7 bases, and 13 bases stayed unmatched. The CDR3 length is 18 residues.

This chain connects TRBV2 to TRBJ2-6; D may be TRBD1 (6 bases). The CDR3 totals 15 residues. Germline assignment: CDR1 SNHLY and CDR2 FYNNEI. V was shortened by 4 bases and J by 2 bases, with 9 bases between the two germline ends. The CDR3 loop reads CASSGGGTGANVLTF. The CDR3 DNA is TGTGCCAGCAGTGGAGGGGGTACTGGGGCCAACGTCCTGACTTTC.

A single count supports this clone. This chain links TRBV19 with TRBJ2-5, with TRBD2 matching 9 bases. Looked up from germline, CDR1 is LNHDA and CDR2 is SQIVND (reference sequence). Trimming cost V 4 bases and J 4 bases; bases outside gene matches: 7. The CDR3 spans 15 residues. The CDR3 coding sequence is TGTGCCAGTAGTAGGCGGACTAGCGTCTCAGAGACCCAGTACTTC. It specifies CASSRRTSVSETQYF.

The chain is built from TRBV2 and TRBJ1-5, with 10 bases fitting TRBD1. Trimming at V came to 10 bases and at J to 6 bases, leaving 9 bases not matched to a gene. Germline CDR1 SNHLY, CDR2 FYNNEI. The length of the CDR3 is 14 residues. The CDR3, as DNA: TGTGCCACCGCCAGACAGGGGGCGATTCAGCCCCAGCATTTT. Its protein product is CATARQGAIQPQHF.

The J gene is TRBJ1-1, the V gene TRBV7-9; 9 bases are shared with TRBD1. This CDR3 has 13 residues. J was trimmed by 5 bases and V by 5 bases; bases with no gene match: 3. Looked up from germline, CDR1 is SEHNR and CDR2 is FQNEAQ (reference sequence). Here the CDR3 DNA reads TGTGCCAGCAGCCCGGGACAGGGAACTGAAGCTTTCTTT. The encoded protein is CASSPGQGTEAFF. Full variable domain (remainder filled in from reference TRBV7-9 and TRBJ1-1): DTGVSQNPRHKITKRGQNVTFRCDPISEHNRLYWYRQTLGQGPEFLTYFQNEAQLEKSRLLSDRFSAERPKGSFSTLEIQRTEQGDSAMYLCASSPGQGTEAFFGQGTRLTVV.

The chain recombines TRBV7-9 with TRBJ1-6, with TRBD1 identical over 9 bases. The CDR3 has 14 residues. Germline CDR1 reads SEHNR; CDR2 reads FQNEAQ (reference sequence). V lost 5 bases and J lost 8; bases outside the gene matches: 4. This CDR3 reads CASSPGQGYSPLHF. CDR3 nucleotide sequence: TGTGCCAGCAGCCCGGGACAGGGTTATTCACCCCTCCACTTT.

As DNA, the CDR3 is TGTGCCAGCAGCGTAGGACAGGGATTCATGAACACTGAAGCTTTCTTT. Its translation is CASSVGQGFMNTEAFF. The genes are TRBV5-4 and TRBJ1-1; TRBD1 aligns across 8 bases. Trimming removed 4 bases from V and 0 bases from J; junction bases left unmatched: 8. Germline V gives CDR1 SGHNT, CDR2 YYREEE (reference sequence). This CDR3 region has 16 residues. Using reference TRBV5-4 and TRBJ1-1 for the parts outside the CDR3, the full variable domain is ETGVTQSPTHLIKTRGQQVTLRCSSQSGHNTVSWYQQALGQGPQFIFQYYREEENGRGNFPPRFSGLQFPNYSSELNVNALELDDSALYLCASSVGQGFMNTEAFFGQGTRLTVV.

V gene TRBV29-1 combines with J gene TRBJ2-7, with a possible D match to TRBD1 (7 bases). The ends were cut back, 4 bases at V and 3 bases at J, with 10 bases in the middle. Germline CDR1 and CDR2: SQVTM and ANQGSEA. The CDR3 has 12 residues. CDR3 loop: CSVGRGDYEQYF. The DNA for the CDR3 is TGCAGCGTTGGCAGGGGGGACTACGAGCAGTACTTC.

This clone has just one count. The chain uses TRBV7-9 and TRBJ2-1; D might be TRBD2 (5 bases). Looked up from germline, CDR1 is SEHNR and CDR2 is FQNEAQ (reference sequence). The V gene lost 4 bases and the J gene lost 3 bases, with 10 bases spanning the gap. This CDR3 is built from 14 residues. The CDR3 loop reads CASSSTTGYNEQFF. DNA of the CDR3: TGTGCCAGCAGCTCGACTACCGGCTACAATGAGCAGTTCTTC.

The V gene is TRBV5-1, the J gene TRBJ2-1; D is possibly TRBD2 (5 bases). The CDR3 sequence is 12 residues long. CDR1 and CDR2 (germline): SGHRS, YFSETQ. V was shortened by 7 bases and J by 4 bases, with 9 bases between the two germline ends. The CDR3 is CASARGYNEQFF. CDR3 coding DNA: TGCGCCAGCGCCCGGGGTTACAATGAGCAGTTCTTC.

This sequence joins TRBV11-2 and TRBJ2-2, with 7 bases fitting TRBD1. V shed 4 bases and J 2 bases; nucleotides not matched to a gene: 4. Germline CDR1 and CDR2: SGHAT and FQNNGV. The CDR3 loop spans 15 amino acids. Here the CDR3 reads CASSSGQLNTGELFF. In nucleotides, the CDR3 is TGTGCCAGCAGCTCGGGACAGCTTAACACCGGGGAGCTGTTTTTT.

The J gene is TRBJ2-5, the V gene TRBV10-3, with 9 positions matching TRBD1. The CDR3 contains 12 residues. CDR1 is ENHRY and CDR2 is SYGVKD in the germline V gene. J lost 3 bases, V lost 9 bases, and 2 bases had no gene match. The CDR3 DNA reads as TGTGCCATGGGACAGGGCGAAGAGACCCAGTACTTC. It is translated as CAMGQGEETQYF.

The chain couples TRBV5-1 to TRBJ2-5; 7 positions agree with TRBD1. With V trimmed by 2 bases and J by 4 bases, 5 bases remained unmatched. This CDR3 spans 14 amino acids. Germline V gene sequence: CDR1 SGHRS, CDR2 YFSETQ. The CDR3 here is CASSFGQDLETQYF. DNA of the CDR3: TGCGCCAGCAGCTTCGGACAGGATCTAGAGACCCAGTACTTC.

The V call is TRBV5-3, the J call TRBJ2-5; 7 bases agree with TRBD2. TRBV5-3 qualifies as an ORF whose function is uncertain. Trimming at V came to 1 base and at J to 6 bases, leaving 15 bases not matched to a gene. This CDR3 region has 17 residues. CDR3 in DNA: TGTGCCAGAAGCTTGAAGGGCAGCGGGGCATTAGCGAAGACCCAGTACTTC. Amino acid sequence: CARSLKGSGALAKTQYF.

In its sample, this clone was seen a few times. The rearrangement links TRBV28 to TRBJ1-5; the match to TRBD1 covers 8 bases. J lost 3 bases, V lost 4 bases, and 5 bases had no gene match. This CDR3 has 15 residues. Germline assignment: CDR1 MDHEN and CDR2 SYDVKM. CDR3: CASSSRTGLNQPQHF. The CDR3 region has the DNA TGTGCCAGCAGTTCTCGGACAGGGCTCAATCAGCCCCAGCATTTT. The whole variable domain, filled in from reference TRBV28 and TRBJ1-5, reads DVKVTQSSRYLVKRTGEKVFLECVQDMDHENMFWYRQDPGLGLRLIYFSYDVKMKEKGDIPEGYSVSREKKERFSLILESASTNQTSMYLCASSSRTGLNQPQHFGDGTRLSIL.

This CDR3 reads CASSLVSRGGLDEQYF. For the CDR3, the DNA is TGTGCCAGCAGCTTAGTTTCGCGGGGGGGGCTCGACGAGCAGTACTTC. The genes are TRBV7-2 and TRBJ2-7; 9 positions agree with TRBD2. The germline V gene encodes CDR1 SGHTA and CDR2 FQGNSA. Trimming at V came to 1 base and at J to 5 bases, leaving 9 bases not matched to a gene. CDR3 length: 16 amino acids.

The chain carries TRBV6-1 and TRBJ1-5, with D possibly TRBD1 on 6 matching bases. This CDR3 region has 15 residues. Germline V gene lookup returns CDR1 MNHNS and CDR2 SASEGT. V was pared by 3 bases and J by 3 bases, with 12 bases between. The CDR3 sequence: CASSDRGISNQPQHF. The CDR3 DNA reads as TGTGCCAGCAGTGATAGGGGGATCTCCAATCAGCCCCAGCATTTT.

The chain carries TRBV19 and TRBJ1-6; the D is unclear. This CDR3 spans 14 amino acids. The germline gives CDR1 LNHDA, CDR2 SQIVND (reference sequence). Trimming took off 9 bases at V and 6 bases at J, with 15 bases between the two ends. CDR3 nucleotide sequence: TGTGCCAGCCAGCAGGAATCACTTAATTCACCCCTCCACTTT. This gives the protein CASQQESLNSPLHF.

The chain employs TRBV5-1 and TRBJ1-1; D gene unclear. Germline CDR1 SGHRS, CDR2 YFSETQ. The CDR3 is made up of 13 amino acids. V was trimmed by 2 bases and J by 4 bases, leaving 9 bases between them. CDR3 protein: CASSLGRGTEAFF. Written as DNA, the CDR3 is TGCGCCAGCAGCTTAGGTCGGGGCACTGAAGCTTTCTTT.

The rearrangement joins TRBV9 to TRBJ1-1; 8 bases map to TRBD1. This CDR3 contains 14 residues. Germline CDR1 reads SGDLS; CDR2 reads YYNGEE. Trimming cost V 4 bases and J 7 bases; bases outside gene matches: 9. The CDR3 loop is CASSSGDRLYEAFF. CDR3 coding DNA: TGTGCCAGCAGCTCCGGGGACAGGCTGTATGAAGCTTTCTTT.

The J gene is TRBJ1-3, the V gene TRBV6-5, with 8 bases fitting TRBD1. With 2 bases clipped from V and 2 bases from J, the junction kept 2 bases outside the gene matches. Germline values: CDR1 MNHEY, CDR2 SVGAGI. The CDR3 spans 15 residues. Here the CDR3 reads CASSYQGAPGNTIYF. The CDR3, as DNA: TGTGCCAGCAGTTACCAGGGGGCGCCTGGAAACACCATATATTTT.

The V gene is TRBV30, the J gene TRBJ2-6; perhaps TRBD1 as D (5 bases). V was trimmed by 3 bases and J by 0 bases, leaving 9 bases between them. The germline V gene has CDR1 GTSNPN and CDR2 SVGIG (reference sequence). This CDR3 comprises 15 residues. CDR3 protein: CAWRHRSSGANVLTF. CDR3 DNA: TGTGCCTGGAGACACAGGAGCTCTGGGGCCAACGTCCTGACTTTC.

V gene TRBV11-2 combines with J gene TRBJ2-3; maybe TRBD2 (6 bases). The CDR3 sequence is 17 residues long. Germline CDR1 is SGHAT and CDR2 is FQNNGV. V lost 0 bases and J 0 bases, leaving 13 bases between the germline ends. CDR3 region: CASSLELAFRSTDTQYF. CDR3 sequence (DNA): TGTGCCAGCAGCTTAGAGCTAGCGTTTCGTAGCACAGATACGCAGTATTTT.